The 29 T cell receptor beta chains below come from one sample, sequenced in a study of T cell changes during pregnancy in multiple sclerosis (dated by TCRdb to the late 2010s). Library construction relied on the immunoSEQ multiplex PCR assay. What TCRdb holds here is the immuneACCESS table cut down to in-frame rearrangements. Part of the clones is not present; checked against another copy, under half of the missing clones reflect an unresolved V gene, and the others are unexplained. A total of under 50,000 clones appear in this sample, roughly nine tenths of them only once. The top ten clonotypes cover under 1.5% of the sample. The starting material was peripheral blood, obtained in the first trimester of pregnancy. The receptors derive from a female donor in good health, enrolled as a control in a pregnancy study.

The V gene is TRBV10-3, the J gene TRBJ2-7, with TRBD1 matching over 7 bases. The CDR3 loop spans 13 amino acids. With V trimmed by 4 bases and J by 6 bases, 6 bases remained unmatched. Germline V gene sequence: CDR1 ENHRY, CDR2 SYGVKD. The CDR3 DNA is TGTGCCATCAGTGGAGACAGGGTCGGCGAGCAGTACTTC. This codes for CAISGDRVGEQYF.

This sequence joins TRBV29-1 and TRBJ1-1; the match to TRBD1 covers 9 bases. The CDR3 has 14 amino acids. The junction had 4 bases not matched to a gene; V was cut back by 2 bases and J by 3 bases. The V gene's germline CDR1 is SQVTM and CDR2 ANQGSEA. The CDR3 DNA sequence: TGCAGCGTTGAATCGGGACAGGGTTACACTGAAGCTTTCTTT. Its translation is CSVESGQGYTEAFF.

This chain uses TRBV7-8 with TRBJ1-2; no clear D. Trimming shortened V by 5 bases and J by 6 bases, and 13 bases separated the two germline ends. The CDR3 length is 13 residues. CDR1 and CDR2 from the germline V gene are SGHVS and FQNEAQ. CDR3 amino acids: CASSAVLPDGYTF. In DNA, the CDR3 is TGTGCCAGCAGCGCCGTACTACCGGATGGCTACACCTTC.

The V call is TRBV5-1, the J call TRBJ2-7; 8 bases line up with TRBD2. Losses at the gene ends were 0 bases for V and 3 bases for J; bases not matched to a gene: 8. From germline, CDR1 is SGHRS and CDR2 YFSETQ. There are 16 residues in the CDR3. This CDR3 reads CASSLAPGGTIYEQYF. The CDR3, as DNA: TGCGCCAGCAGCTTGGCCCCGGGGGGGACGATCTACGAGCAGTACTTC.

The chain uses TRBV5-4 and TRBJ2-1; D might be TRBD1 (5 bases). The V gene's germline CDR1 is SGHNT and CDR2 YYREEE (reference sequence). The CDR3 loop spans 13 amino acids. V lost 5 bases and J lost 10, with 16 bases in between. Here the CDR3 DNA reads TGTGCCAGCAGTTCGGACGTTTCAGGGGAGCAGTTCTTC. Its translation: CASSSDVSGEQFF.

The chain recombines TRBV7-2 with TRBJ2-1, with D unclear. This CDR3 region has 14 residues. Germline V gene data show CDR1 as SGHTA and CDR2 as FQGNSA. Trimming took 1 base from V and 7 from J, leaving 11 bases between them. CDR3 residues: CASSLVFSRNEQFF. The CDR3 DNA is TGTGCCAGCAGCTTAGTGTTCTCGCGTAATGAGCAGTTCTTC.

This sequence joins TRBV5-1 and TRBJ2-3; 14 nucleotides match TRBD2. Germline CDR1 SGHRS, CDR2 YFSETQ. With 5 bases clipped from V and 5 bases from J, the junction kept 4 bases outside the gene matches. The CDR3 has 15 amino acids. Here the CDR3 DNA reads TGCGCCAGCAGACTGGGACTAGCGGGAGTAGATACGCAGTATTTT. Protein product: CASRLGLAGVDTQYF. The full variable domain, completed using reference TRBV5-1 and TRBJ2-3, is KAGVTQTPRYLIKTRGQQVTLSCSPISGHRSVSWYQQTPGQGLQFLFEYFSETQRNKGNFPGRFSGRQFSNSRSEMNVSTLELGDSALYLCASRLGLAGVDTQYFGPGTRLTVL.

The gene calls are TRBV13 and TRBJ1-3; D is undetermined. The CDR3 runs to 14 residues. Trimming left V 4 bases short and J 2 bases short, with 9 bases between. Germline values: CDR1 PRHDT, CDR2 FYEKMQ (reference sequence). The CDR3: CASSSYITGNTIYF. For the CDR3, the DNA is TGTGCCAGCAGCTCGTATATTACTGGAAACACCATATATTTT. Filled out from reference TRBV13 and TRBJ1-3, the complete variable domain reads AAGVIQSPRHLIKEKRETATLKCYPIPRHDTVYWYQQGPGQDPQFLISFYEKMQSDKGSIPDRFSAQQFSDYHSELNMSSLELGDSALYFCASSSYITGNTIYFGEGSWLTVV.

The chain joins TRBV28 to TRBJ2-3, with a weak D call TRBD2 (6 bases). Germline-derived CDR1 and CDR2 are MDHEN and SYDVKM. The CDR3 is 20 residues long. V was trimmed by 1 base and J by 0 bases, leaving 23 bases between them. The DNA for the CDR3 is TGTGCCAGCAGTTTATCAGGGCTCGGGAGTGCGATTACTAGCACAGATACGCAGTATTTT. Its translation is CASSLSGLGSAITSTDTQYF.

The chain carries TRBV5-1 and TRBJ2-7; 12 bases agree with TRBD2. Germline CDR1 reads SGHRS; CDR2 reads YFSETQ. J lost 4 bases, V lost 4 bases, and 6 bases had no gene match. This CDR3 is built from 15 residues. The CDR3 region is CASSKTSGSLYEQYF. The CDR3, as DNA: TGCGCCAGCAGCAAGACTAGCGGGAGTCTTTACGAGCAGTACTTC. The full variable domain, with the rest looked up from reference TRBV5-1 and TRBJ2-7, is KAGVTQTPRYLIKTRGQQVTLSCSPISGHRSVSWYQQTPGQGLQFLFEYFSETQRNKGNFPGRFSGRQFSNSRSEMNVSTLELGDSALYLCASSKTSGSLYEQYFGPGTRLTVT.

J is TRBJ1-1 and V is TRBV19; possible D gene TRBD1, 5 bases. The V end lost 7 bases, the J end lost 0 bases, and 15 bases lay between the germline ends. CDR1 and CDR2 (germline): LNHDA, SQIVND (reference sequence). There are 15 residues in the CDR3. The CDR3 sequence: CASTPTVTMNTEAFF. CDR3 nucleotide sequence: TGTGCCAGTACTCCGACAGTTACAATGAACACTGAAGCTTTCTTT.

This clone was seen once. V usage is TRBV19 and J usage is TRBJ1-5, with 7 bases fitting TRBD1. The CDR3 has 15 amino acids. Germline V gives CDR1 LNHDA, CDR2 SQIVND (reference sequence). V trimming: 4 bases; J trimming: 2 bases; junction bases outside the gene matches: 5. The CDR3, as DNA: TGTGCCAGTAGTACCCGGGACAGTGGCAATCAGCCCCAGCATTTT. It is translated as CASSTRDSGNQPQHF.

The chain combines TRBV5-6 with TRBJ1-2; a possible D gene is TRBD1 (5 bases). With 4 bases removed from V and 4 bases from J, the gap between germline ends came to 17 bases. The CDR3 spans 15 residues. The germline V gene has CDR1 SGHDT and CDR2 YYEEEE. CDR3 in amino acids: CASSPRKGTPYGYTF. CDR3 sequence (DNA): TGTGCCAGCAGCCCCCGGAAGGGGACTCCCTATGGCTACACCTTC.

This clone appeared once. The CDR3 DNA is TGTGCCAGCAAGTCATCCGGGAACTATGGCTACACCTTC. This gives the protein CASKSSGNYGYTF. This sequence joins TRBV5-8 and TRBJ1-2; D gene ambiguous. V was clipped by 6 bases and J by 2 bases, with 11 bases between them. Germline V gives CDR1 SGHTS, CDR2 YDEGEE. The CDR3 consists of 13 residues.

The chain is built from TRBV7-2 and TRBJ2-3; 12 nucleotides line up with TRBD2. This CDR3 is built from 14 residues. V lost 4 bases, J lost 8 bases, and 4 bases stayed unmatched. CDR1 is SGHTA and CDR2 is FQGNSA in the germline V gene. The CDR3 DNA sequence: TGTGCCAGCAGCTCAGGACTAGCGGGATTTACGCAGTATTTT. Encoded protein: CASSSGLAGFTQYF.

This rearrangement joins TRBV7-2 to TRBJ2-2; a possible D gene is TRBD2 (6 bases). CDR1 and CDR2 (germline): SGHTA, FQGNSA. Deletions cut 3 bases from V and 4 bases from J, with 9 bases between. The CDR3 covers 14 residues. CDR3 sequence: CASSFTGSTGELFF. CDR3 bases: TGTGCCAGCAGCTTCACCGGGAGCACCGGGGAGCTGTTTTTT.

CDR3 sequence (DNA): TGTGCCAGCAGCCCCACACAGGGTCTTGAAGCTTTCTTT. Protein product: CASSPTQGLEAFF. V usage is TRBV7-2 and J usage is TRBJ1-1; the D gene is possibly TRBD1 (6 bases). The CDR3 contains 13 residues. The V end lost 5 bases, the J end lost 7 bases, and 14 bases lay between the germline ends. CDR1 and CDR2 from the germline V gene are SGHTA and FQGNSA.

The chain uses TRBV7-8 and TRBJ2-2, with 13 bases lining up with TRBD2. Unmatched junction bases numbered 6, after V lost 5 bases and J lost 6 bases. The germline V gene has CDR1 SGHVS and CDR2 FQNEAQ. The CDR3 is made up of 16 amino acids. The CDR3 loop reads CASSTHGLAGAGELFF. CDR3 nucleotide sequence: TGTGCCAGCAGCACCCACGGACTAGCGGGGGCCGGGGAGCTGTTTTTT.

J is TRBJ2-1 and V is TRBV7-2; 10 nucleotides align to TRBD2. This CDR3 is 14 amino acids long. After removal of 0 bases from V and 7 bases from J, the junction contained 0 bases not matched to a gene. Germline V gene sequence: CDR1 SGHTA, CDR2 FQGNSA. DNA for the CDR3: TGTGCCAGCAGCTTAGCAGCGGGGGGGAATGAGCAGTTCTTC. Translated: CASSLAAGGNEQFF.

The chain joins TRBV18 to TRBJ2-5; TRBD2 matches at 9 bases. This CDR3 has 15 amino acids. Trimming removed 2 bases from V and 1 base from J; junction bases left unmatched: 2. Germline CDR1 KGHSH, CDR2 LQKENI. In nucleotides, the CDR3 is TGTGCCAGCTCACCAGGGGGACTAGCCCAAGAGACCCAGTACTTC. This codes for CASSPGGLAQETQYF.

The CDR3 DNA sequence: TGTGCCAGCAGTTTAGGCAGCGGGAAGAGCTCCTACGAGCAGTACTTC. The encoded protein is CASSLGSGKSSYEQYF. The chain uses TRBV27 and TRBJ2-7; the match to TRBD2 covers 7 bases. Germline V gene data show CDR1 as MNHEY and CDR2 as SMNVEV (reference sequence). The CDR3 consists of 16 residues. The junction had 7 bases not matched to a gene; V was cut back by 2 bases and J by 0 bases.

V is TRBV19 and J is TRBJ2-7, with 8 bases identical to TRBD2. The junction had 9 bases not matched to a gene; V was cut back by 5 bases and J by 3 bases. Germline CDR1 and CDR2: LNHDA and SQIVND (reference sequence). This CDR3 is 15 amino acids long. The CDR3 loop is CASSPGRGVGYEQYF. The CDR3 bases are TGTGCCAGTAGTCCCGGGAGGGGGGTCGGCTACGAGCAGTACTTC. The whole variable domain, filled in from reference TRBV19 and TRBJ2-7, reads DGGITQSPKYLFRKEGQNVTLSCEQNLNHDAMYWYRQDPGQGLRLIYYSQIVNDFQKGDIAEGYSVSREKKESFPLTVTSAQKNPTAFYLCASSPGRGVGYEQYFGPGTRLTVT.

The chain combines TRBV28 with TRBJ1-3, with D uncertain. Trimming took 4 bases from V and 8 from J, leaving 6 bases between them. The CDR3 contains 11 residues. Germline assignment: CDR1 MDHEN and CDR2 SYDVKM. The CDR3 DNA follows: TGTGCCAGCAGTTCCTCCTACACCATATATTTT. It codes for CASSSSYTIYF.

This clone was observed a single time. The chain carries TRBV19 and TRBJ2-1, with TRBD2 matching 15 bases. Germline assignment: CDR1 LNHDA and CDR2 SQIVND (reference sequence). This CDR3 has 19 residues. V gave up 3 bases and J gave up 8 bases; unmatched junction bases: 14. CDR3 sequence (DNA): TGTGCCAGTAGTATTGCCTTGGGACTAGCGGGAGGCTCGGTTTATGAGCAGTTCTTC. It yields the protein CASSIALGLAGGSVYEQFF. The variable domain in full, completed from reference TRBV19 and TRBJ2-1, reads DGGITQSPKYLFRKEGQNVTLSCEQNLNHDAMYWYRQDPGQGLRLIYYSQIVNDFQKGDIAEGYSVSREKKESFPLTVTSAQKNPTAFYLCASSIALGLAGGSVYEQFFGPGTRLTVL.

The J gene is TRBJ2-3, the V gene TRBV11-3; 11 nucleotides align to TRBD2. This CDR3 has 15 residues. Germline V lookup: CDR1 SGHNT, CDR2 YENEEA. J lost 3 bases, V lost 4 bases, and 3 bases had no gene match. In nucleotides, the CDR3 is TGTGCCAGCAGCTCGGGACTAGCGGCAACAGATACGCAGTATTTT. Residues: CASSSGLAATDTQYF.

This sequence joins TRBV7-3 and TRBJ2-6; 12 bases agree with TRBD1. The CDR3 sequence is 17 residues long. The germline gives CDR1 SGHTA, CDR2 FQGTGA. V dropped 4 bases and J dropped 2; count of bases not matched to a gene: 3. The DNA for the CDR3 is TGTGCCAGCAGCTCCGGGACAGGGGGCGCTGGGGCCAACGTCCTGACTTTC. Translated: CASSSGTGGAGANVLTF.

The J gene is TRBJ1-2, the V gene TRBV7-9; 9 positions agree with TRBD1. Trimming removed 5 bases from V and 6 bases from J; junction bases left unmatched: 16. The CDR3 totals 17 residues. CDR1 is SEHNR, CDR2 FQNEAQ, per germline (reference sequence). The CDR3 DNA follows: TGTGCCAGCAGCCCGGCAAGGCTATCTCGGACAGGGGATGGCTACACCTTC. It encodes CASSPARLSRTGDGYTF.

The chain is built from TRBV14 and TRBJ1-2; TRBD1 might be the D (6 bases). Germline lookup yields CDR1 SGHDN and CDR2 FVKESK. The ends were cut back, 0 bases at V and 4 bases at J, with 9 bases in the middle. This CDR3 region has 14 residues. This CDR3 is CASSQEGRGYGYTF. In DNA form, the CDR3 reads TGTGCCAGCAGCCAAGAAGGCAGGGGCTATGGCTACACCTTC.

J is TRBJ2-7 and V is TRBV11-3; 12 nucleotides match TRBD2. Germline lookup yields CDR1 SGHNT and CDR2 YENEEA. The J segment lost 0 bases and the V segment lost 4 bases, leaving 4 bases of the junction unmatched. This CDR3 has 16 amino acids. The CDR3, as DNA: TGTGCCAGCAGCTGGACTAGCGGGAAGAGCTCCTACGAGCAGTACTTC. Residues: CASSWTSGKSSYEQYF. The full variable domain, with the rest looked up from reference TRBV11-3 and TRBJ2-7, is EAGVVQSPRYKIIEKKQPVAFWCNPISGHNTLYWYLQNLGQGPELLIRYENEEAVDDSQLPKDRFSAERLKGVDSTLKIQPAELGDSAVYLCASSWTSGKSSYEQYFGPGTRLTVT.